This is a list of T cell receptor beta chains from one sample in a study of shared clonotypes between healthy human individuals. Repertoires were generated with immunoSEQ multiplex PCR, while TCRdb's copy carries only in-frame clones and drops some. The profile shows roughly 520,000 clones, about 96% of them singletons. Input material: naive CD4+ T cells sorted from blood. Receptors originate from a woman in her 30s in good health. The CDR3 runs from the conserved cysteine through the conserved F or W. A D gene is named only where the DNA matches it firmly. For some rows the clone size is stated as once, few or many, or as a class when expanded; others skip it.

size	length	D	J	V	CDR3	DNA
few	14	-	TRBJ2-3	TRBV4-2	CASSQETMGDTQYF	TGTGCCAGCAGCCAAGAAACGATGGGGGATACGCAGTATTTT
-	14	-	TRBJ2-1	TRBV19	CASGKGTVNNEQFF	TGTGCCAGCGGGAAGGGGACGGTCAACAATGAGCAGTTCTTC
-	16	-	TRBJ1-1	TRBV18	CASSPLLGAWSTEAFF	TGTGCCAGCTCACCACTCCTCGGGGCCTGGAGCACTGAAGCTTTCTTT
-	13	-	TRBJ2-7	TRBV4-2	CASSQDPGREQYF	TGTGCCAGCAGCCAGGACCCCGGGCGCGAGCAGTACTTC
few	16	-	TRBJ1-5	TRBV28	CASSIPLLYSNQPQHF	TGTGCCAGCAGCATTCCCCTCCTTTATAGCAATCAGCCCCAGCATTTT
-	16	-	TRBJ2-2	TRBV19	CASSMGPQGISGELFF	TGTGCCAGTAGTATGGGACCCCAGGGGATATCCGGGGAGCTGTTTTTT
-	14	-	TRBJ2-1	TRBV10-3	CAISETGSYNEQFF	TGTGCCATCAGTGAGACGGGATCCTACAATGAGCAGTTCTTC
-	14	TRBD2	TRBJ2-2	TRBV28	CAFGREGGTGELFF	TGTGCCTTTGGGCGGGAGGGCGGCACCGGGGAGCTGTTTTTT
-	14	-	TRBJ1-4	TRBV23-1	CASSLRKLGEKLFF	TGCGCCAGCAGTCTACGAAAGTTGGGGGAAAAACTGTTTTTT
-	16	-	TRBJ1-1	TRBV9	CASSVGGGAGITQAFF	TGTGCCAGCAGCGTAGGGGGAGGGGCAGGGATAACCCAAGCTTTCTTT
-	12	-	TRBJ1-1	TRBV30	CAWSVGATEAFF	TGTGCCTGGAGTGTCGGGGCCACTGAAGCTTTCTTT
-	16	-	TRBJ1-3	TRBV2	CASSLNTGSSGNTIYF	TGTGCCAGCAGTCTTAATACAGGATCCTCTGGAAACACCATATATTTT
-	12	-	TRBJ2-7	TRBV5-1	CASQGGPYEQYF	TGCGCCAGCCAGGGGGGCCCATACGAGCAGTACTTC
-	18	TRBD1	TRBJ2-7	TRBV2	CASSWPGQGRGAVYEQYF	TGTGCCAGCAGTTGGCCGGGACAGGGTCGGGGGGCAGTCTACGAGCAGTACTTC
-	15	-	TRBJ1-2	TRBV2	CASSEDRVLVGGYTF	TGTGCCAGCAGTGAAGATCGGGTACTGGTCGGCGGCTACACCTTC
-	13	TRBD1	TRBJ2-7	TRBV7-3	CASSRTGQGQQYF	TGTGCCAGCAGCAGGACCGGACAGGGCCAGCAGTACTTC
-	16	TRBD2	TRBJ2-1	TRBV7-2	CASSVTLAGAYNEQFF	TGTGCCAGCAGCGTCACACTAGCGGGAGCCTACAATGAGCAGTTCTTC
once	16	-	TRBJ2-7	TRBV6-5	CASSYSQLFSSYEQYF	TGTGCCAGCAGTTACTCGCAGCTGTTTAGCTCCTACGAGCAGTACTTC
-	15	TRBD2	TRBJ2-1	TRBV2	CASSVGLAGESEQFF	TGTGCCAGCAGTGTGGGGCTAGCGGGAGAATCTGAGCAGTTCTTC
-	17	-	TRBJ2-1	TRBV4-2	CASSPYPRTTFNNEQFF	TGTGCCAGCAGCCCCTACCCCCGGACTACGTTCAACAATGAGCAGTTCTTC
-	13	-	TRBJ2-5	TRBV5-1	CASSLQGRETQYF	TGCGCCAGCAGCTTGCAGGGACGAGAGACCCAGTACTTC
-	12	-	TRBJ2-7	TRBV2	CASKRGPYEQYF	TGTGCCAGCAAGAGAGGGCCCTACGAGCAGTACTTC
-	15	-	TRBJ1-5	TRBV6-5	CASSYSKAGAQPQHF	TGTGCCAGCAGTTACTCGAAAGCGGGCGCACAGCCCCAGCATTTT
-	13	TRBD1	TRBJ2-1	TRBV30	CANDRGVYNEQFF	TGTGCCAATGACAGGGGGGTCTACAATGAGCAGTTCTTC
-	14	TRBD1	TRBJ2-7	TRBV15	CATSRYRGTYEQYF	TGTGCCACCAGCAGATACAGGGGTACCTACGAGCAGTACTTC